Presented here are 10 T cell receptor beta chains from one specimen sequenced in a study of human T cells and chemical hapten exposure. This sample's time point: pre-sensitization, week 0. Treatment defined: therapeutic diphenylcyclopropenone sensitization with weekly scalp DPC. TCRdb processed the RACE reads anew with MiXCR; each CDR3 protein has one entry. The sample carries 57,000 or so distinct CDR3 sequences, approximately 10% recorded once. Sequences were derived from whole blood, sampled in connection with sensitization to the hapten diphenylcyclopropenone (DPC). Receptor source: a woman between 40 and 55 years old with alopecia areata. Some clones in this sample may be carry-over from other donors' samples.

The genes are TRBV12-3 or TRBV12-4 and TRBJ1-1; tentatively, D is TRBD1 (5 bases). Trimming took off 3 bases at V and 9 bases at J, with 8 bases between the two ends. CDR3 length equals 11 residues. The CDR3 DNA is TGTGCCAGCAGTTTGGGGCGGAAAGCTTTCTTT. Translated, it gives CASSLGRKAFF.

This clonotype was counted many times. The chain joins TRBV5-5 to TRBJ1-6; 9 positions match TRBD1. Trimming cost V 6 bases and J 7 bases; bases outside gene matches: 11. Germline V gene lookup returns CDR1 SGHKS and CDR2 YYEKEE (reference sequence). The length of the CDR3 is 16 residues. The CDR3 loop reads CASTGEGTGSNSPLHF. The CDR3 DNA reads TGTGCCAGCACCGGGGAAGGGACAGGGTCCAATTCACCCCTCCACTTT.

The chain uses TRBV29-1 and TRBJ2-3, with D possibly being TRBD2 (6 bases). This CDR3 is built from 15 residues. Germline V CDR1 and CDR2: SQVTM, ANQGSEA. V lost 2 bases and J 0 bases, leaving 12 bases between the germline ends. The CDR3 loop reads CSVESTAGSTDTQYF. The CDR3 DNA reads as TGCAGCGTTGAAAGCACAGCGGGCAGCACAGATACGCAGTATTTT.

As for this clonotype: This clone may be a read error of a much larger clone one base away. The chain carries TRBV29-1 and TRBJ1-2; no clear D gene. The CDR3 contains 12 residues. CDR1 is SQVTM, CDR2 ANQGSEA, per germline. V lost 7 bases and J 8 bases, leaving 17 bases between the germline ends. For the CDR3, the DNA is TGCAGCGCCCACCACATATCCTCCGGCTACACCTTC. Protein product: CSAHHISSGYTF. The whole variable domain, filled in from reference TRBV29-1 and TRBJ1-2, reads SAVISQKPSRDICQRGTSLTIQCQVDSQVTMMFWYRQQPGQSLTLIATANQGSEATYESGFVIDKFPISRPNLTFSTLTVSNMSPEDSSIYLCSAHHISSGYTFGSGTRLTVV.

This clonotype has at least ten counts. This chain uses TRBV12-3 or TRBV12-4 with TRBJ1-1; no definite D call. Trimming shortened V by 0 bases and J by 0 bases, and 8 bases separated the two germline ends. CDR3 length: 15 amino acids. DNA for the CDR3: TGTGCCAGCAGTTTAGCGGGCAGAGTGAACACTGAAGCTTTCTTT. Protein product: CASSLAGRVNTEAFF.

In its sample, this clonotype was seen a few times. This CDR3 reads CASSSGTLVNEQFF. The CDR3 region has the DNA TGTGCCAGCAGTTCCGGGACCCTCGTCAATGAGCAGTTCTTC. The genes are TRBV28 and TRBJ2-1; D may match TRBD1 or TRBD2 (5 bases each). Trimming took off 4 bases at V and 6 bases at J, with 13 bases between the two ends. Per germline, CDR1 MDHEN and CDR2 SYDVKM. The CDR3 is 14 residues long.

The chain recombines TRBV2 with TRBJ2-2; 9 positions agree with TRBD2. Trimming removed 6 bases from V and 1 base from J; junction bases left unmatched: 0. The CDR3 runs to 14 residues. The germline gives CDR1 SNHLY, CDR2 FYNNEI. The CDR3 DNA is TGTGCCAGCAGGACTAGCGGGAACACCGGGGAGCTGTTTTTT. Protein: CASRTSGNTGELFF.

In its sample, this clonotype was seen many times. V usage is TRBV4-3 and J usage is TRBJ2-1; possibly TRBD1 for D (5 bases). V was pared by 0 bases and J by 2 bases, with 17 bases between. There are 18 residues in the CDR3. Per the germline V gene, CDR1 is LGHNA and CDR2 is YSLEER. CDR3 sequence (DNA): TGCGCCAGCAGCCAAGATAAGCAGGGATTGGGGACCTACAATGAGCAGTTCTTC. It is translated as CASSQDKQGLGTYNEQFF.

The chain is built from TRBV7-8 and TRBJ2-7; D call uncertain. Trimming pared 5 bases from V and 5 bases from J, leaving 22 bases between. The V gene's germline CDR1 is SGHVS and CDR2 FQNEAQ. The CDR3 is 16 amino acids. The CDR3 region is CASSPRPAGPLNEQYF. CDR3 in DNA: TGTGCCAGCAGCCCCCGGCCGGCAGGCCCTTTAAACGAGCAGTACTTC.

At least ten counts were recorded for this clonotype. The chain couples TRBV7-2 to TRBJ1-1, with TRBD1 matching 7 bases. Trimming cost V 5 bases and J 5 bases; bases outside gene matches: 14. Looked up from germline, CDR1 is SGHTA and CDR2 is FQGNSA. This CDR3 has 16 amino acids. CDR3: CASSPDRVGLYTEAFF. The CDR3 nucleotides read TGTGCCAGCAGCCCAGACAGGGTGGGTTTGTATACTGAAGCTTTCTTT.